This T cell receptor (beta chain) was identified in a study of CD8+ T cells in alopecia areata. CDR1 is MGHRA, CDR2 YSYEKL, per germline. The length of the CDR3 is 14 residues. Trimming left V 4 bases short and J 2 bases short, with 11 bases between. Extraction and reverse transcription of RNA yielded cDNA as the sequencing template. Profiling relied on immunoSEQ multiplex PCR, and the TCRdb table lists in-frame clones only, not all of them. The table lists 110,000 to 150,000 clones, around 62% of them singletons. Turning to this clone: The antigen is undetermined.

Findings of the study overall: Against the mouse data, patients shared TCRs less clearly, possibly for HLA reasons.

The specimen was CD8+ T cells sorted from blood. The rearrangement uses TRBV4-1 and TRBJ2-5; D remains ambiguous. The receptor was derived from a human donor in good health. DNA for the CDR3: TGCGCCAGCAGCCCCATGGGCTCTCAAGAGACCCAGTACTTC. Its translation: CASSPMGSQETQYF.